This TCR beta chain was documented in a study of blood T cell repertoires in COVID-19. About the research overall: In each case, the material was cDNA or gDNA derived from T cells, B-cell-depleted T cells, or PBMCs.

V was clipped by 3 bases and J by 2 bases, with 8 bases between them. The CDR3 covers 13 residues. The V gene's germline CDR1 is LGHDT and CDR2 YNNKEL (reference sequence). Data came from immunoSEQ multiplex PCR; TCRdb stores just in-frame clones and leaves some out. The sample yields fewer than 450,000 clones, about 90% seen once. This sequence joins TRBV3-1 (or the pseudogene TRBV3-2) and TRBJ2-7, with no clear D. The TCR originated in a woman between 65 and 79 years old with COVID-19, enrolled during active disease. The sequencing input was peripheral blood. In nucleotides, the CDR3 is TGTGCCAGCAGCCAGCGCGGAACCTACGAGCAGTACTTC. Translation: CASSQRGTYEQYF.